This T cell receptor (beta chain) was captured in a study of blood T cell repertoires in COVID-19. Whole-study context: COVID-19 samples, acute and convalescent, were from the United States, Italy and Spain. PBMCs, B-cell-depleted T cells, or T cells were the source of the cDNA or gDNA that made up the material.

The germline CDR1 and CDR2 sequences are MNHEY and SMNVEV (reference sequence). The CDR3 has 16 amino acids. V gave up 5 bases and J gave up 7 bases; unmatched junction bases: 11. Source study methods: Cell counts per sample came from amplifying reference gene primers. TCRdb keeps only in-frame clones here, not all; method: immunoSEQ multiplex PCR. That table is the source of V, J and clone size, and D and trimming were worked out from the DNA. Here the sample spans 200,000 or so clones, 88% being singletons. Specimen: peripheral blood. The chain combines TRBV27 with TRBJ2-1; 10 positions match TRBD2. The clonotype comes from a man aged 65 to 79 with active or convalescent COVID-19. DNA for the CDR3: TGTGCCAGCAGTGGAGCGGCTAGCGGGAGAGGTAATGAGCAGTTCTTC. Translating it yields CASSGAASGRGNEQFF.